This is a list of T cell receptor beta chains from one sample in a study of beta chain features in type 1 diabetes. Here immunoSEQ multiplex PCR was the method, and the copy in TCRdb shows in-frame clones only, minus some. The sample consists of over 150,000 clones, about a tenth of them appearing once. Source material: central memory CD4+ T cells from blood. Source of these receptors: a man aged 30 to 45 with type 1 diabetes. Each CDR3 is given with its conserved first and last residue. A D gene is named only where the DNA matches it firmly. Some rows mark clone size as missing; the rest say once, few, many or name a class of expanded clone.

J: TRBJ2-7
D: TRBD1
V: TRBV11-1
size: NA
DNA: TGTGCCAGCAGCTTAAACAGGGGGCAGGACGAGCAGTACTTC
CDR3: CASSLNRGQDEQYF

J: TRBJ2-7
D: TRBD1
V: TRBV7-9
size: few
DNA: TGTGCCAGCAGCTCACTAGATGGAGGACAGGCCCCAATCTTC
CDR3: CASSSLDGGQAPIF

J: TRBJ1-1
D: NA
V: TRBV15
size: few
DNA: TGTGCCACCCAAGAGGGAATAGTGAACACTGAAGCTTTCTTT
CDR3: CATQEGIVNTEAFF

J: TRBJ1-5
D: TRBD1
V: TRBV2
size: NA
DNA: TGTGCCAGCATGGGAAGGGGGCGAGGCAATCAGCCCCAGCATTTT
CDR3: CASMGRGRGNQPQHF

J: TRBJ2-2
D: NA
V: TRBV5-1
size: few
DNA: TGCGCCAGCAGCTTGATAGACACCGGGGAGCTGTTTTTT
CDR3: CASSLIDTGELFF

J: TRBJ1-2
D: TRBD1
V: TRBV5-1
size: NA
DNA: TGCGCCAGCAGCTCGGGACAGGGGGATTTGTATGGCTACACCTTC
CDR3: CASSSGQGDLYGYTF

J: TRBJ2-7
D: TRBD2
V: TRBV4-3
size: few
DNA: TGCGCCAGCAGCCACGAACTAGCGGGAGTCGGCTACGAGCAGTACTTC
CDR3: CASSHELAGVGYEQYF

J: TRBJ1-1
D: NA
V: TRBV11-1
size: few
DNA: TGTGCCAGCAGCCCCCTTGTAGAAGCTTTCTTT
CDR3: CASSPLVEAFF

J: TRBJ2-7
D: TRBD1
V: TRBV7-9
size: few
DNA: TGTGCCAGCAGCTTAGCCCGGACAGGGGACGAGCAGTACTTC
CDR3: CASSLARTGDEQYF

J: TRBJ2-4
D: TRBD2
V: TRBV5-6
size: NA
DNA: TGTGCCAGCACTATGACTAGCGGACATAAAAACATTCAGTACTTC
CDR3: CASTMTSGHKNIQYF

J: TRBJ1-5
D: NA
V: TRBV5-4
size: NA
DNA: TGCGCCAGCAGCCAAGATTTGAGGTATAGCAATCAGCCCCAGCATTTT
CDR3: CASSQDLRYSNQPQHF

J: TRBJ2-3
D: TRBD2
V: TRBV30
size: NA
DNA: TGTGCCTGGAGTGTATCAAGCGGGGGCGGGACAGATACGCAGTATTTT
CDR3: CAWSVSSGGGTDTQYF

J: TRBJ2-1
D: TRBD2
V: TRBV4-2
size: NA
DNA: TGTGCCAGCAGCCATTATACCCCTAGCGGGAGGGCCAATGAGCAGTTCTTC
CDR3: CASSHYTPSGRANEQFF

J: TRBJ2-7
D: TRBD1
V: TRBV4-3
size: few
DNA: TGCGCCAGCAGCCGAGACAGGGGGCCCTACGAGCAGTACTTC
CDR3: CASSRDRGPYEQYF

J: TRBJ2-7
D: TRBD2
V: TRBV9
size: NA
DNA: TGTGCCAGCAGCGTAGCTAGCGGGAGCTACGAGCAGTACTTC
CDR3: CASSVASGSYEQYF

J: TRBJ2-1
D: NA
V: TRBV18
size: few
DNA: TGTGCCAGCACCTCTAGCACAGGGTACAATGAGCAGTTCTTC
CDR3: CASTSSTGYNEQFF

J: TRBJ2-7
D: NA
V: TRBV6-6
size: NA
DNA: TGTGCCAGCAGTCGACAGGATCTCCACGAGCAGTACTTC
CDR3: CASSRQDLHEQYF

J: TRBJ1-2
D: TRBD1
V: TRBV25-1
size: few
DNA: TGTGCCAGCAGTGGGGGACAGGGTGGAGGCTACACCTTC
CDR3: CASSGGQGGGYTF

J: TRBJ2-1
D: NA
V: TRBV28
size: NA
DNA: TGTGCCAGCCAGGACTCGAGCTCCTACAATGAGCAGTTCTTC
CDR3: CASQDSSSYNEQFF

J: TRBJ2-1
D: TRBD2
V: TRBV4-3
size: few
DNA: TGCGCCAGCAGCCAAGCGGGGTTAGCGGGAGAAAATGAGCAGTTCTTC
CDR3: CASSQAGLAGENEQFF

J: TRBJ2-2
D: TRBD2
V: TRBV2
size: NA
DNA: TGTGCCAGCCAGGGACTAGCGAACACCGGGGAGCTGTTTTTT
CDR3: CASQGLANTGELFF

J: TRBJ2-5
D: NA
V: TRBV29-1
size: few
DNA: TGCAGCGTTGCTCTAGCAGAAGAGACCCAGTACTTC
CDR3: CSVALAEETQYF

J: TRBJ1-4
D: NA
V: TRBV15
size: NA
DNA: TGTGCCACCAGCAGAGATGCAGGGACTGGTGAAAAACTGTTTTTT
CDR3: CATSRDAGTGEKLFF

J: TRBJ2-5
D: NA
V: TRBV27
size: few
DNA: TGTGCCAGCAGTTTGACAGCTTGGGCGGAGACCCAGTACTTC
CDR3: CASSLTAWAETQYF

J: TRBJ1-2
D: NA
V: TRBV7-3
size: few
DNA: TGTGCCAGCAGCGCGTCGGGGGATGGCTATGGCTACACCTTC
CDR3: CASSASGDGYGYTF

J: TRBJ2-5
D: NA
V: TRBV30
size: few
DNA: TGTGCCGGGACACAGGGTAGTGGAGAGACCCAGTACTTC
CDR3: CAGTQGSGETQYF

J: TRBJ1-4
D: NA
V: TRBV7-9
size: few
DNA: TGTGCCAGCAGCTTAGTCGGTGAAAAACTGTTTTTT
CDR3: CASSLVGEKLFF

J: TRBJ1-5
D: NA
V: TRBV6-4
size: few
DNA: TGTGCCAGCAGTCTCAGGCTAAATCAGCCCCAGCATTTT
CDR3: CASSLRLNQPQHF

J: TRBJ2-1
D: TRBD1
V: TRBV7-2
size: few
DNA: TGTGCCAGCAGCTTATTCGGGACAGGGACCTACAATGAGCAGTTCTTC
CDR3: CASSLFGTGTYNEQFF

J: TRBJ2-5
D: NA
V: TRBV6-1
size: few
DNA: TGTGCCAGCAAAATTCAGGGGGGCGAGACCCAGTACTTC
CDR3: CASKIQGGETQYF

J: TRBJ2-7
D: NA
V: TRBV2
size: NA
DNA: TGTGCCAGCCATCCCCACGAGCAGTACTTC
CDR3: CASHPHEQYF

J: TRBJ1-1
D: TRBD1
V: TRBV18
size: NA
DNA: TGTGCCAGCTCACCTCGACAGGGGGCTTATAGTGGAGATAACACTGAAGCTTTCTTT
CDR3: CASSPRQGAYSGDNTEAFF

J: TRBJ1-2
D: TRBD1
V: TRBV6-5
size: few
DNA: TGTGCCAGCAGCGACAGGGACTATGGCTACACCTTC
CDR3: CASSDRDYGYTF

J: TRBJ2-1
D: NA
V: TRBV2
size: NA
DNA: TGTGCCAGCAAGACGGACAGCTACAATGAGCAGTTCTTC
CDR3: CASKTDSYNEQFF

J: TRBJ1-1
D: TRBD1
V: TRBV7-6
size: few
DNA: TGTGCCAGCAGCTTAGGACAGGGGAGGACTGAAGCTTTCTTT
CDR3: CASSLGQGRTEAFF